This record looks at one T cell receptor beta chain sequence and its context. It lacks a known antigen. It has no much larger one-base neighbor in the sample; base qualities were not kept. The trial excluded patients who had a history of autoimmune disease or were on systemic immunosuppression. Peripheral blood for TCR sequencing was collected from all dose cohorts at baseline, on cycle 4 day 1, and on cycle 7 day 1. Samples came from an open-label, multicenter, first-in-human phase I dose-escalation trial of ivuxolimab. Adults with locally advanced or metastatic melanoma, renal cell carcinoma, hepatocellular carcinoma or head and neck squamous cell carcinoma were enrolled in the trial. CD4+ and CD8+ T cells were sorted separately from peripheral blood before TCR sequencing. These data originate in a study of OX40 agonist ivuxolimab in advanced cancers. Regarding the research as a whole: Ivuxolimab was an agonistic, fully human IgG2 monoclonal antibody directed against OX40 (CD134), a costimulatory receptor. Intravenous ivuxolimab was administered to patients every 2 weeks at six dose levels: 0.01, 0.1, 0.3, 1.5, 3 and 10 mg/kg. Of the 50 to 55 patients in dose escalation, 19 had hepatocellular carcinoma, approximately 15 had melanoma, 9 had renal cell carcinoma and 9 had head and neck cancer. In the dose-escalation cohort, over 65% of patients were male, and the mean age was roughly 60 years, with a range of about 20 to 90. Prior anti-PD-1, anti-PD-L1 or anti-CTLA-4 therapy was permitted, and checkpoint inhibitors had been received by about 36% of dose-escalation patients. Partial responses occurred in three dose-escalation patients: two with cutaneous melanoma and one with hepatocellular carcinoma. The point of sequencing TCRbeta in the periphery was to test whether ivuxolimab changed TCR sequence diversity and drove clonal T-cell expansion. The paper reports the monotherapy dose-escalation portion (N of about 54 patients) of the phase I ivuxolimab trial. What the authors observed across the whole study: The antigen specificity of the clonally expanded peripheral T cells was not determined. Partial responders in the 0.1-3.0 mg/kg groups had among the lowest normalized peripheral clonal expansion, especially among CD8+ T cells. Low levels of normalized T-cell clonal expansion were also seen in some nonresponding patients. On average, CD8+ T cells showed more expanded clones than CD4+ T cells after ivuxolimab. At doses of 0.1 to 3.0 mg/kg, clonal expansion of both CD4+ and CD8+ T cells in blood was seen between baseline and week 6.

To sequence the TCRbeta CDR3 region, genomic DNA was isolated from the sorted cells. The immunoSEQ Assay was used for sequencing of TCRbeta CDR3 regions. TCRdb took this table from immuneACCESS and kept in-frame rearrangements with V and J called. Such tables lack part of the clones; where checked against another copy, unresolved V genes explain under half of the gap, and the rest is unexplained. In this sample the table shows tens of thousands of clones, more than 70% of which occur a single time. Approximately 1% of the sample is taken by the ten largest. V was cut back by 0 bases and J by 5 bases, leaving a gap of 10 bases between them. The CDR3, from cysteine to phenylalanine, totals 14 residues. This entry keeps only the CDR3 DNA: 42 bases, framed from base 1. CDR1 SEHNR and CDR2 FQNEAQ were looked up in the germline V gene (reference sequence).

The receptor comes from an adult with an advanced solid tumor such as melanoma, head and neck, liver or kidney cancer. This sequence uses TRBV7-9 and TRBJ1-1; TRBD1 is a weak D gene call, 6 bases matching. The input for sequencing was CD4+ or CD8+ T cells sorted from blood, taken in a trial of the OX40 agonist ivuxolimab. This receptor carries the CDR3 CASSLAGGETEAFF. The bases are TGTGCCAGCAGCTTAGCAGGGGGGGAAACTGAAGCTTTCTTT.